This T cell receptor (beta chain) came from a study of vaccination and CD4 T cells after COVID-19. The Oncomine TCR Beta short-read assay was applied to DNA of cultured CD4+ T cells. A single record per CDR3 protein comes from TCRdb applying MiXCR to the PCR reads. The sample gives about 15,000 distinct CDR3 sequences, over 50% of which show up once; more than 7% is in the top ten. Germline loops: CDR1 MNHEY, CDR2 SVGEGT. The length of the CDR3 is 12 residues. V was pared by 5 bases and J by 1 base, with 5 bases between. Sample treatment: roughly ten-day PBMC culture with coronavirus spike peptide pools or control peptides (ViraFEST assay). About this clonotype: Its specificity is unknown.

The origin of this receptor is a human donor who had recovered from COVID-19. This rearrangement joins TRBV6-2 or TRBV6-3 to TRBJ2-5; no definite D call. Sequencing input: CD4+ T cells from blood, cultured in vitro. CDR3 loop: CASSDFQETQYF. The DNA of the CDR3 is TGTGCCAGCAGTGACTTCCAAGAGACCCAGTACTTC.